These 27 T cell receptor beta chains came from one sample sequenced in a study of technical replicates of blood from several donors. Some clones are missing from TCRdb's copy, which holds only in-frame ones; the method was immunoSEQ multiplex PCR. This table holds more than 75,000 clones, roughly 94% found once. Sequencing used T cells isolated from PBMCs. The receptors were sampled from a human donor in good health.

V gene TRBV4-3 combines with J gene TRBJ2-1; 10 nucleotides agree with TRBD2. CDR3 size: 17 residues. Germline loops: CDR1 LGHNA, CDR2 YSLEER. V shed 4 bases and J 10 bases; nucleotides not matched to a gene: 16. The CDR3 DNA reads TGCGCCAGCAGCCTTCTACCTACTGGGCTAGCGGGAGACGAGCAGTTCTTC. Translating gives CASSLLPTGLAGDEQFF.

The chain recombines TRBV4-1 with TRBJ1-1; no firm D call. Trimming removed 1 base from V and 5 bases from J, with 14 bases in between. This CDR3 spans 15 amino acids. Germline V CDR1 and CDR2: MGHRA, YSYEKL. In nucleotides, the CDR3 is TGCGCCAGCAGCCAAGCTGTACAGAAGTCTACTGAAGCTTTCTTT. Translation: CASSQAVQKSTEAFF.

J is TRBJ2-2 and V is TRBV10-3, with 10 nucleotides matching TRBD2. The trim removed 10 bases at V and 2 bases at J, leaving 7 bases unmatched. This CDR3 spans 15 amino acids. Germline lookup yields CDR1 ENHRY and CDR2 SYGVKD. The CDR3 nucleotides are TGTGCCACCGACTCTAGCGGGAGCAACACCGGGGAGCTGTTTTTT. Its translation is CATDSSGSNTGELFF.

J is TRBJ2-5 and V is TRBV27; D gene unclear. Germline CDR1 is MNHEY and CDR2 is SMNVEV (reference sequence). The CDR3 runs 12 residues. V lost 2 bases and J 7 bases, leaving 8 bases between the germline ends. As DNA, the CDR3 is TGTGCCAGCAGTTTAGACCGACTGACCCAGTACTTC. Amino acids: CASSLDRLTQYF.

The J gene is TRBJ2-7, the V gene TRBV19; TRBD2 agrees at 12 bases. V dropped 9 bases and J dropped 2; count of bases not matched to a gene: 5. The length of the CDR3 is 14 residues. The germline V gene encodes CDR1 LNHDA and CDR2 SQIVND (reference sequence). This CDR3 is CASQTSGRPYEQYF. CDR3 sequence (DNA): TGTGCCAGCCAAACTAGCGGGAGGCCCTACGAGCAGTACTTC.

The rearrangement links TRBV9 to TRBJ2-3; 9 nucleotides align to TRBD1. V lost 4 bases and J lost 0; bases outside the gene matches: 6. Looked up from germline, CDR1 is SGDLS and CDR2 is YYNGEE. The CDR3 length is 16 residues. The CDR3 nucleotides are TGTGCCAGCAGCTTTTGGACAGGGGAAAGCACAGATACGCAGTATTTT. Protein: CASSFWTGESTDTQYF.

V and J are TRBV11-2 and TRBJ2-5; perhaps TRBD2 as D (6 bases). CDR1 and CDR2 (germline): SGHAT, FQNNGV. The CDR3 loop spans 16 amino acids. Trimming stripped 3 bases from V and 2 bases from J, with 16 bases between. The CDR3 sequence: CASSFLPGGVQETQYF. CDR3 sequence (DNA): TGTGCCAGCAGCTTTCTCCCCGGAGGGGTACAAGAGACCCAGTACTTC.

This chain joins TRBV9 and TRBJ2-2; D not certain. The V end lost 2 bases, the J end lost 8 bases, and 13 bases lay between the germline ends. The CDR3 spans 14 residues. Germline loops: CDR1 SGDLS, CDR2 YYNGEE. This chain's CDR3 is CASSVRSVGGELFF. CDR3 DNA sequence: TGTGCCAGCAGCGTCCGCTCGGTCGGGGGGGAGCTGTTTTTT.

The chain couples TRBV30 to TRBJ2-7, with a weak D call TRBD1 (8 bases). The V gene lost 4 bases and the J gene lost 12 bases, with 16 bases spanning the gap. Germline CDR1 reads GTSNPN; CDR2 reads SVGIG (reference sequence). The CDR3 is made up of 11 amino acids. The CDR3 DNA reads TGTGCCTGGATCGAGGGGGGGACAGGGTACTTC. Encoded protein: CAWIEGGTGYF.

This chain joins TRBV15 and TRBJ2-1; 11 bases match TRBD2. The CDR3 loop spans 14 amino acids. The junction had 8 bases not matched to a gene; V was cut back by 9 bases and J by 7 bases. Germline CDR1 LNHNV, CDR2 YYDKDF (reference sequence). CDR3 bases: TGTGCCACAGATCTAGCGGGAGGAAGTAATGAGCAGTTCTTC. Amino acid sequence: CATDLAGGSNEQFF.

The genes are TRBV7-8 and TRBJ2-5, with TRBD1 matching 9 bases. Germline CDR1 and CDR2: SGHVS and FQNEAQ. Losses at the gene ends were 5 bases for V and 0 bases for J; bases not matched to a gene: 4. This CDR3 has 15 residues. Here the CDR3 DNA reads TGTGCCAGCAGCCTTTGGGACAGGGACCAAGAGACCCAGTACTTC. It translates to CASSLWDRDQETQYF.

This clone was counted a few times. The rearrangement uses TRBV25-1 and TRBJ1-1; possibly TRBD1 for D (6 bases). The CDR3 contains 12 residues. Trimming stripped 5 bases from V and 5 bases from J, with 9 bases between. Germline CDR1 reads MGHDK; CDR2 reads SYGVNS. The CDR3: CASSTGRTEAFF. The DNA for the CDR3 is TGTGCCAGCAGTACAGGGAGAACTGAAGCTTTCTTT.

This rearrangement joins TRBV6-5 to TRBJ2-3; D unclear. This CDR3 contains 11 residues. Trimming took 4 bases from V and 4 from J, leaving 3 bases between them. Germline V gene lookup returns CDR1 MNHEY and CDR2 SVGAGI. CDR3: CASSSSDTQYF. The CDR3 nucleotides are TGTGCCAGCAGTTCCTCAGATACGCAGTATTTT.

V gene TRBV7-9 combines with J gene TRBJ2-7; TRBD1 matches at 10 bases. Trimming removed 3 bases from V and 5 bases from J; junction bases left unmatched: 1. This CDR3 comprises 13 residues. Germline loops: CDR1 SEHNR, CDR2 FQNEAQ (reference sequence). DNA for the CDR3: TGTGCCAGCAGCTTTGACAGGGGGCACGAGCAGTACTTC. It is translated as CASSFDRGHEQYF. Combining the CDR3 with reference TRBV7-9 and TRBJ2-7 gives the whole variable domain DTGVSQNPRHKITKRGQNVTFRCDPISEHNRLYWYRQTLGQGPEFLTYFQNEAQLEKSRLLSDRFSAERPKGSFSTLEIQRTEQGDSAMYLCASSFDRGHEQYFGPGTRLTVT.

The CDR3 region is CASVKGGSAHGYTF. The CDR3 region has the DNA TGTGCCAGCGTAAAGGGGGGGTCCGCACATGGCTACACCTTC. The chain recombines TRBV28 with TRBJ1-2; tentative D call: TRBD1 (6 bases). Trimming pared 8 bases from V and 6 bases from J, leaving 19 bases between. Germline V gene data show CDR1 as MDHEN and CDR2 as SYDVKM. This CDR3 spans 14 amino acids.

The table lists this clone with a few counts. The DNA for the CDR3 is TGTGCCAGCAGCTTGGGGGGGGACAATGAGCAGTTCTTC. Protein: CASSLGGDNEQFF. The V gene is TRBV5-6, the J gene TRBJ2-1; D is possibly TRBD2 (6 bases). CDR3 length: 13 amino acids. Trimming took off 0 bases at V and 5 bases at J, with 6 bases between the two ends. CDR1 and CDR2 from the germline V gene are SGHDT and YYEEEE.

The rearrangement joins TRBV6-5 to TRBJ2-2; 8 nucleotides agree with TRBD1. Germline CDR1 and CDR2: MNHEY and SVGAGI. The CDR3 is 15 amino acids. V dropped 4 bases and J dropped 7; count of bases not matched to a gene: 8. The CDR3 nucleotides read TGTGCCAGCAGTTCCCGGACAGGGCTGGGCGGGGAGCTGTTTTTT. It codes for CASSSRTGLGGELFF.

In its sample, this clone was seen once. This chain connects TRBV27 to TRBJ1-2, with D possibly matching TRBD1 (6 bases). This CDR3 is built from 16 residues. The germline V gene has CDR1 MNHEY and CDR2 SMNVEV (reference sequence). Trimming removed 6 bases from V and 2 bases from J, with 19 bases in between. The CDR3 DNA follows: TGTGCCAGCAGCCGGGGAACCGGGACATACAACTATGGCTACACCTTC. It encodes CASSRGTGTYNYGYTF.

The CDR3: CASSLNIAGGNEQFF. CDR3 DNA: TGTGCCAGCAGCTTGAACATAGCGGGAGGAAATGAGCAGTTCTTC. This chain joins TRBV7-3 and TRBJ2-1, with 10 bases that match TRBD2. V lost 3 bases and J lost 7; bases outside the gene matches: 6. CDR1 and CDR2 from the germline V gene are SGHTA and FQGTGA. The length of the CDR3 is 15 residues.

The chain has TRBV4-1 and TRBJ2-1; D is possibly TRBD2 (7 bases). The germline V gene has CDR1 MGHRA and CDR2 YSYEKL. The V gene lost 4 bases and the J gene lost 6 bases, with 16 bases spanning the gap. This CDR3 has 15 residues. CDR3 amino acids: CASSPPRGEGNEQFF. The CDR3 bases are TGCGCCAGCAGCCCCCCGAGGGGGGAGGGCAATGAGCAGTTCTTC.

The rearrangement links TRBV6-1 to TRBJ1-1; the D is unclear. This CDR3 comprises 15 residues. Germline-derived CDR1 and CDR2 are MNHNS and SASEGT. Between the trimmed V and J ends, which lost 2 bases and 0 bases, there was a span of 10 bases. Here the CDR3 reads CASSENQALNTEAFF. The CDR3 bases are TGTGCCAGCAGTGAAAATCAGGCCCTGAACACTGAAGCTTTCTTT.

The V and J genes are TRBV5-8 and TRBJ1-4, with D possibly being TRBD1 (6 bases). V was shortened by 4 bases and J by 8 bases, with 12 bases between the two germline ends. Germline-derived CDR1 and CDR2 are SGHTS and YDEGEE. This CDR3 is 13 amino acids long. CDR3: CASSPGTPEKLFF. CDR3 in DNA: TGTGCCAGCAGCCCTGGGACACCAGAAAAACTGTTTTTT.

This clone was seen only once. The chain couples TRBV11-3 to TRBJ2-5; 8 bases line up with TRBD1. V lost 4 bases, J lost 2 bases, and 12 bases stayed unmatched. CDR1 is SGHNT, CDR2 YENEEA, per germline. CDR3 length: 17 residues. The DNA for the CDR3 is TGTGCCAGCAGCTGGAGCAGACCAGGGGGCGATCAAGAGACCCAGTACTTC. Encoded protein: CASSWSRPGGDQETQYF.

This clone appeared once. The chain has TRBV6-5 and TRBJ1-1, with D perhaps matching TRBD1 (6 bases). The germline V and J ends were trimmed by 2 bases and 5 bases, with 15 bases remaining between them. Germline V gene sequence: CDR1 MNHEY, CDR2 SVGAGI. This CDR3 spans 15 amino acids. The CDR3 sequence is CASSYNRAASTEAFF. The CDR3 coding sequence is TGTGCCAGCAGTTACAACAGGGCAGCGAGTACTGAAGCTTTCTTT.

The V call is TRBV2, the J call TRBJ2-1; perhaps TRBD2 as D (6 bases). There are 15 residues in the CDR3. Trimming shortened V by 6 bases and J by 1 base, and 13 bases separated the two germline ends. Germline V lookup: CDR1 SNHLY, CDR2 FYNNEI. As DNA, the CDR3 is TGTGCCAGCAGGGCTACTAGCTTGTCCTACAATGAGCAGTTCTTC. Protein product: CASRATSLSYNEQFF.

The chain joins TRBV28 to TRBJ2-3; D possibly corresponds to TRBD2 (6 bases). V lost 2 bases and J lost 0, with 9 bases in between. CDR1 is MDHEN and CDR2 is SYDVKM in the germline V gene. The CDR3 is made up of 15 amino acids. The CDR3 is CASSLTGLSTDTQYF. The CDR3 nucleotides read TGTGCCAGCAGTTTAACGGGACTGAGCACAGATACGCAGTATTTT.

In its sample, this clone was seen a few times. The chain links TRBV27 to TRBJ2-7; 10 bases are a match to TRBD1. V was pared by 4 bases and J by 4 bases, with 4 bases of the junction left unmatched. The germline CDR1 and CDR2 sequences are MNHEY and SMNVEV (reference sequence). The CDR3 has 14 amino acids. The CDR3 region is CASSYWTGGYEQYF. The CDR3 bases are TGTGCCAGCAGTTATTGGACAGGGGGGTACGAGCAGTACTTC.